This T cell receptor (beta chain) comes out of a study of T cells in Graves' hyperthyroidism and ophthalmopathy (dated by TCRdb to about 2019). Some background on the complete study: Peripheral blood samples were taken at the time of initial diagnosis, prior to any treatment. To identify distinguishing TCR V-J signatures, a discovery cohort of about a hundred patients was used, comprising 43 with Graves' ophthalmopathy and some 60 with stable Graves' hyperthyroidism. The paper describes TCR Vbeta CDR3 sequencing of 120 to 150 peripheral blood samples, made up of 43 ophthalmopathy patients, roughly 72 hyperthyroidism patients and some 17 progressor patients. For training and testing, the 100 patients in the discovery cohort were randomly divided in a 7:3 ratio. After blood sampling, hyperthyroidism patients were treated with methimazole at a starting dose of 30 mg daily, and ophthalmopathy patients were treated with high-dose intravenous methylprednisolone. Whether ophthalmopathy could be predicted prospectively was tested in an independent validation cohort made up of roughly 19 hyperthyroidism patients plus 17 patients who later progressed to ophthalmopathy. Thyroid tissue and blood T-cell repertoires from about six Graves' hyperthyroidism patients were also compared in the study. Findings and caveats that apply to the study as a whole: No statistical method was used to set the sample size in advance, and investigators knew the group allocation. Most expanded thyroid clonotypes (frequency above 0.001) were also detected in blood, a finding suggesting that blood repertoires may reflect thyroid immune responses. In validation, the model predicted progression to ophthalmopathy a median of around six months before onset, with roughly 71% sensitivity and almost 75% specificity. Ophthalmopathy was separated from stable hyperthyroidism by a 13 V-J signature model, with about 86% sensitivity and about 81% specificity obtained in cross-validation and 80%/75% obtained in testing.

This clonotype was seen a handful of times. The antigen this receptor binds is unknown. Per-base qualities were not stored, and no clone one base away is much larger. The TCR beta CDR3 regions were amplified from RNA transcripts. A first-round RT-PCR of the TCR CDR3 used the HTBI primer set with the Qiagen OneStep RT-PCR kit. Libraries were constructed in a second round of multiplex PCR, after which size selection and purification were carried out. Libraries were sequenced paired-end with 100 bp reads on an Illumina HiSeq2000. The source study handled its data this way. SOAPnuke was used to process the raw data, throwing out any read that contained adapters or uncalled bases, had a mean Phred below 15, or lacked an exact constant-primer or identifier match. High-quality paired reads were merged with COPE v1.2.5, and unique nucleotide sequences were defined as clonotypes. MiTCR v1.1 was used to align the clonotypes against IMGT TRBV, TRBD and TRBJ reference segments. Analysis was restricted to V-J combinations with a frequency above 0.0001, which covered about 99% of repertoires. The TCS score was defined as the ratio of F50 (clonal expansion) to E x V (chaos), calculated using BLOSUM62-based TCRdist between CDR3 peptides within each V-J. Welch's t-statistics and random forest reduced roughly 540 V-J features to 13, which were used in a naive Bayes classifier (R e1071). The raw public reads went through TCRdb reprocessing: fastp at Q25, MiXCR clone calling, in-frame beta chains kept. Every entry covers one CDR3 protein and lists the most common genes and DNA from its rows. These V and J calls rely on TCRdb rather than the paper's analysis. For this sample there are more than 600,000 distinct CDR3 sequences; 15% to 20% appear just once. The ten top clones hold around 7.7% of the sample.

CDR1 and CDR2 are read off the germline V gene as SGHRS and YFSETQ. The cysteine opens and the phenylalanine closes a CDR3 of 14 amino acids. The DNA shown is the 42-base CDR3, in frame from base 1. The junction carries 15 bases between V and J, which are trimmed by 4 bases and 4 bases respectively. Stable Graves' hyperthyroidism was defined as no progression to ophthalmopathy during 18 months of follow-up. Hyperthyroidism patients were aged 18 to 65 years and newly diagnosed, with disease duration of less than 2 months. The study excluded patients with uncontrolled infections, other autoimmune diseases, pregnancy or lactation. Diagnoses were based on clinical symptoms, serum thyroxine and TRAb, thyroid ultrasound and orbital computed tomography. Ficoll-Paque density gradient centrifugation was used to isolate PBMCs from 8 to 10 ml of fresh peripheral blood. Total RNA was extracted using Trizol reagent, and RNA quality was assessed on an Agilent 2100 Bioanalyzer.

The sample was blood. This TCR came from a man younger than 30 with Graves' hyperthyroidism. The chain was built from TRBV5-1 and TRBJ2-7, with TRBD2 perhaps the D gene, on 6 matching bases. The CDR3 amino acid sequence is: CASSPGLNGYEQYF. The DNA sequence follows: TGCGCCAGCAGCCCGGGACTTAATGGGTACGAGCAGTACTTC.